This is a list of T cell receptor beta chains from one sample in a study of blood T cell repertoires in COVID-19. Sequencing used immunoSEQ multiplex PCR; TCRdb keeps in-frame clones, though not all of them. This sample has about 110,000 clones; around 83% occur once, and the top ten carry roughly 4.1%. The sequencing input was peripheral blood. These receptors originate from a woman between 65 and 79 years old with acute or convalescent COVID-19. Both conserved end residues are part of each CDR3. The D gene is left open where the match is weak. Some rows have no size entry. The others give once, few or many, or a class for an expanded clone.

few | TRBD1 | TRBJ1-4 | TRBV9 | TGTGCCAGCAGCGTAGCCGGACAGGGATGGAATGAAAAACTGTTTTTT | CASSVAGQGWNEKLFF
. | TRBD1 | TRBJ2-7 | TRBV5-6 | TGTGCCAGCAGTCGGGACAGGGTCTCCGAGCAGTACTTC | CASSRDRVSEQYF
few | TRBD1 | TRBJ1-4 | TRBV6-4 | TGTGCCAGCAGTGCTTTTAGGGGGACAGGGGCCCCCTTAGCTAATGAAAAACTGTTTTTT | CASSAFRGTGAPLANEKLFF
. | TRBD1 | TRBJ2-1 | TRBV24-1 | TGTGCCACCAGTGAGCCGGGACAGGGAAATCCGGGTGAGCAGTTCTTC | CATSEPGQGNPGEQFF
. | TRBD1 | TRBJ1-4 | TRBV18 | TGTGCCAGCTCACCACAGGGGGCCTCAAACTTTTTTAATGAAAAACTGTTTTTT | CASSPQGASNFFNEKLFF
few | TRBD2 | TRBJ2-1 | TRBV10-3 | TGTGCCATCAGCCGGACTAGCGGGAACAATGAGCAGTTCTTC | CAISRTSGNNEQFF
. | . | TRBJ1-2 | TRBV6-5 | TGTGCCAGCAGCTTAGGGCGACAGGATGGCTACACCTTC | CASSLGRQDGYTF
. | . | TRBJ1-5 | TRBV7-9 | TGTGCCAGCAGCTTAGATTTTAGTGGGCAGGGGAATCAGCCCCAGCATTTT | CASSLDFSGQGNQPQHF
. | . | TRBJ2-2 | TRBV20-1 | TGCAGTGCTCACTACACCGGGGAGCTGTTTTTT | CSAHYTGELFF
. | TRBD2 | TRBJ2-6 | TRBV4-2 | TGTGCCAGCAGCCAAGAAACAACGGGAGGGGTCTCTGGGGCCAACGTCCTGACTTTC | CASSQETTGGVSGANVLTF
. | . | TRBJ2-7 | TRBV27 | TGTGCCAGCAGTTTAGGCGGGGTCGAGCAGTACTTC | CASSLGGVEQYF
. | TRBD2 | TRBJ2-2 | TRBV18 | TGTGCCAGCTCACCGATACTAGCGGGGGTGGACACCGGGGAGCTGTTTTTT | CASSPILAGVDTGELFF
. | . | TRBJ1-1 | TRBV27 | TGTGCCAGCAGTTTAAAGCAGGGCCCTACTGAAGCTTTCTTT | CASSLKQGPTEAFF
. | TRBD1 | TRBJ1-1 | TRBV7-2 | TGTGCCAGCAGCTTGCGGGGACAGGGTGCCACTGAAGCTTTCTTT | CASSLRGQGATEAFF
few | . | TRBJ1-2 | TRBV5-1 | TGCGCCAGCAGCTTTTACAGGTCAGCTAACTATGGCTACACCTTC | CASSFYRSANYGYTF
. | . | TRBJ1-5 | TRBV19 | TGTGCCAGTAGTATTACGGGGAGCAATCAGCCCCAGCATTTT | CASSITGSNQPQHF
. | . | TRBJ1-4 | TRBV7-3 | TGTGCCAGCAGCTTAACAGGGGCAACTAATGAAAAACTGTTTTTT | CASSLTGATNEKLFF
. | . | TRBJ2-2 | TRBV6-5 | TGTGCCAGCAGAAGGGACACGAACACCGGGGAGCTGTTTTTT | CASRRDTNTGELFF
. | . | TRBJ2-1 | TRBV7-3 | TGTGCCAGCAGCCCCCTTCAGGGGGGTGAGCAGTTCTTC | CASSPLQGGEQFF
few | . | TRBJ2-3 | TRBV6-2/TRBV6-3 | TGTGCCAGCAGTCCCTCCCGGACTATCACAGATACGCAGTATTTT | CASSPSRTITDTQYF
. | TRBD2 | TRBJ2-3 | TRBV5-1 | TGCGCCAGCAGCTTGAGCAGCGGGAGCGATACGCAGTATTTT | CASSLSSGSDTQYF
once | TRBD1 | TRBJ2-1 | TRBV5-1 | TGCGCCAGCACCACAGGGGGCAGTTCCTACAATGAGCAGTTCTTC | CASTTGGSSYNEQFF
. | . | TRBJ1-4 | TRBV5-4 | TGTGCCAGCAGCCTGGTGGGCAGGTCGGAAAAACTGTTTTTT | CASSLVGRSEKLFF
few | TRBD1 | TRBJ1-6 | TRBV4-1 | TGCGCCAGCAGCCAACTTCGACAGGGTGGAAATTCACCCCTCCACTTT | CASSQLRQGGNSPLHF
. | . | TRBJ2-7 | TRBV7-3 | TGTGCCAGCAGCTTAGAGGGAGCCACGTACGAGCAGTACTTC | CASSLEGATYEQYF
. | TRBD1 | TRBJ1-1 | TRBV19 | TGTGCCAGTTCAGACCGGACAGGGGGGATACTAGGAGCTTTCTTT | CASSDRTGGILGAFF
. | TRBD2 | TRBJ2-1 | TRBV18 | TGTGCCAGCTCACCACCTAGCGGGAGAAGGAATGAGCAGTTCTTC | CASSPPSGRRNEQFF
. | . | TRBJ1-1 | TRBV5-1 | TGCGCCAGCAGCTTGGGGCTCACTGAAGCTTTCTTT | CASSLGLTEAFF
. | . | TRBJ2-5 | TRBV5-1 | TGCGCCAGCAGCTTACAGGGTGGAAGAACCCAGTACTTC | CASSLQGGRTQYF
. | TRBD2 | TRBJ2-7 | TRBV6-5 | TGTGCCAGCAGTTGGGGGGAGGGAACCTACGAGCAGTACTTC | CASSWGEGTYEQYF
once | TRBD2 | TRBJ2-1 | TRBV5-4 | TGTGCCAGCAGCTCATGGACTAGCGGGAGAAATGAGCAGTTCTTC | CASSSWTSGRNEQFF
. | TRBD1 | TRBJ1-4 | TRBV6-5 | TGTGCCAGCAGCAAACAGGGGTCGAAGGAAAAACTGTTTTTT | CASSKQGSKEKLFF
. | . | TRBJ2-5 | TRBV18 | TGTGCCAGCTCACTCGTTATAGGGGCTCAAGAGACCCAGTACTTC | CASSLVIGAQETQYF
. | . | TRBJ2-5 | TRBV30 | TGTGCCTGGAGCTTAATAGAGACCCAGTACTTC | CAWSLIETQYF
. | . | TRBJ2-5 | TRBV4-3 | TGCGCCAGCAGCCTCCACCTCGCAGGGAAAGAGACCCAGTACTTC | CASSLHLAGKETQYF
. | . | TRBJ2-3 | TRBV6-1 | TGTGCCAGCAGTGAACCGGGCGGGGGCACAGATACGCAGTATTTT | CASSEPGGGTDTQYF
. | . | TRBJ1-4 | TRBV5-6 | TGTGCCAGCAGCCAGCGTCGTGAAAAACTGTTTTTT | CASSQRREKLFF
. | . | TRBJ1-5 | TRBV9 | TGTGCCAGCAGCGCAACAGGGAATAGCAATCAGCCCCAGCATTTT | CASSATGNSNQPQHF
. | . | TRBJ2-1 | TRBV19 | TGTGCCACTTCCTCCGGAGGGATGGGCAATGAGCAGTTCTTC | CATSSGGMGNEQFF
. | . | TRBJ1-5 | TRBV2 | TGTGCCAGCAGTTCTCAGGGAATTGGCAATCAGCCCCAGCATTTT | CASSSQGIGNQPQHF
. | TRBD1 | TRBJ1-5 | TRBV6-6 | TGTGCCAGCAGTCGAGGACAGGGGGCCGATCAGCCCCAGCATTTT | CASSRGQGADQPQHF
. | . | TRBJ1-2 | TRBV6-5 | TGTGCCAGCAGTTACGCGGGGATCCGGGGCTACACCTTC | CASSYAGIRGYTF
few | TRBD2 | TRBJ2-1 | TRBV5-4 | TGTGCCAGCAGCTCGCCGACTAGCGGACGATACAATGAGCAGTTCTTC | CASSSPTSGRYNEQFF
. | . | TRBJ2-3 | TRBV3-1/TRBV3-2 | TGTGCCAGCAGGGCTGACAGATTCACAGATACGCAGTATTTT | CASRADRFTDTQYF
. | . | TRBJ2-7 | TRBV25-1 | TGTGCCAGCAGTGAATGGTCAGGCGCCTACGAGCAGTACTTC | CASSEWSGAYEQYF
once | . | TRBJ2-2 | TRBV7-8 | TGTGCCAGCAGCCTTTTTAGACCGGGTCAACGCGCCGGGGAGCTGTTTTTT | CASSLFRPGQRAGELFF
few | TRBD1 | TRBJ1-1 | TRBV7-2 | TGTGCCAGCAGCTTAAAGGGACAGGGGAACACTGAAGCTTTCTTT | CASSLKGQGNTEAFF
. | . | TRBJ1-1 | TRBV4-3 | TGCGCCAGCAGCCAAGTGACTGGAGGGAGATTGAACACTGAAGCTTTCTTT | CASSQVTGGRLNTEAFF
. | . | TRBJ1-5 | TRBV28 | TGTGCCAGCAGCCCCCAGGAGGGGCTTCTCAATCAGCCCCAGCATTTT | CASSPQEGLLNQPQHF
few | . | TRBJ2-2 | TRBV5-4 | TGTGCCAGCAGCCCTACAGCAGAGAACACCGGGGAGCTGTTTTTT | CASSPTAENTGELFF
. | . | TRBJ2-6 | TRBV5-1 | TGCGCCAGCAGCTTGGAACTCTCTGGGGCCAACGTCCTGACTTTC | CASSLELSGANVLTF
. | TRBD1 | TRBJ2-1 | TRBV5-1 | TGCGCCAGCAGCTTGGAGGGGGCGGGCTACAATGAGCAGTTCTTC | CASSLEGAGYNEQFF